The entry below gives a single T cell receptor (beta chain) sequence along with its context. This entry comes from a study of blood T cell repertoires in COVID-19. Data came from immunoSEQ multiplex PCR; TCRdb stores just in-frame clones and leaves some out. The sample has tens of thousands of clones, around 80% seen once. V shed 3 bases and J 0 bases; nucleotides not matched to a gene: 3. The CDR3 has 17 residues. The V gene's germline CDR1 is SGDLS and CDR2 YYNGEE. The sequence was obtained from a human donor in a cohort sampled during active COVID-19. What was sequenced was peripheral blood. The rearrangement links TRBV9 to TRBJ1-4; 12 bases are a match to TRBD1. The CDR3: CASSEGQGAATNEKLFF. For the CDR3, the DNA is TGTGCCAGCAGCGAGGGACAGGGGGCGGCAACTAATGAAAAACTGTTTTTT. Supplemented by reference TRBV9 and TRBJ1-4, the full variable domain reads DSGVTQTPKHLITATGQRVTLRCSPRSGDLSVYWYQQSLDQGLQFLIQYYNGEERAKGNILERFSAQQFPDLHSELNLSSLELGDSALYFCASSEGQGAATNEKLFFGSGTQLSVL.